This T cell receptor beta chain stems from a study of cytotoxic CD8 clonotypes in ibrutinib-treated CLL. V dropped 1 base and J dropped 2 bases, with 9 bases sitting between them. The V gene's germline CDR1 is SGHTA and CDR2 FQGNSA. The CDR3 spans 14 residues. With regard to this clone: Its antigen is still unknown.

TCRdb keeps only in-frame clones here, not all; method: immunoSEQ multiplex PCR. The data contain about 160,000 clones, around 84% of them singletons. General study findings and limits: Sample timing was unmatched between remission and later-progressing patients; lymph nodes unstudied.

This material consisted of PBMCs, taken after 12 months of ibrutinib treatment. This receptor was taken from a human donor with chronic lymphocytic leukemia. This rearrangement joins TRBV7-2 to TRBJ2-7; no firm D call. The CDR3 bases are TGTGCCAGCAGCTTAGGGCCGCCCCCCTACGAGCAGTACTTC. Translation: CASSLGPPPYEQYF.